The 28 T cell receptor beta chains presented below share a single source sample, sequenced in a study of T cell clusters in autoimmune cytopenias. TRB amplification used approximately 250 ng of peripheral blood genomic DNA. Multiplex touch-down PCR amplified TRB using TRB-A and TRB-B pools in one tube. TCRdb reanalyzed the multiplex PCR reads, giving one entry per CDR3 protein sequence and no DNA. Its table lists 4,500 to 5,500 distinct CDR3 sequences. This sample was shared with a second study, whose subject was T cell repertoires in aging, cancer and after chemotherapy.

Sequenced sample: peripheral blood. The receptors shown here come from a human donor with chronic lymphocytic leukemia. The donor label of this sample is uncertain.

This chain connects TRBV27 to TRBJ2-7; the TRBD2 assignment by TCRdb is unverifiable without DNA. Germline-derived CDR1 and CDR2 are MNHEY and SMNVEV (reference sequence). The CDR3 has 14 amino acids. The CDR3 here is CASSLYGGGYEQYF.

Considering frequency, this clonotype is medium-sized (0.01 to 0.1%). This sequence joins TRBV13 and TRBJ2-1. Germline V gene data show CDR1 as PRHDT and CDR2 as FYEKMQ (reference sequence). This CDR3 spans 15 amino acids. The CDR3 spells CASRDRLSSYNEQFF.

This clonotype is called medium-sized based on its frequency. The gene calls are TRBV11-3 and TRBJ1-2. The CDR3 consists of 13 residues. Germline V CDR1 and CDR2: SGHNT, YENEEA. This chain's CDR3 is CASSLAVTYGYTF.

This clonotype counts as medium-sized by frequency. J is TRBJ1-3 and V is TRBV6-5; the TCRdb call, TRBD1, lacks DNA for checking. CDR3 length: 19 residues. The germline V gene has CDR1 MNHEY and CDR2 SVGAGI. Here the CDR3 reads CASSYSFQFEGTTGNTIYF.

The CDR3 here is CASSSTGSGNTIYF. This chain links TRBV7-6 with TRBJ1-3; TCRdb's D call of TRBD1 is untestable without DNA. Germline loops: CDR1 SGHVS, CDR2 FNYEAQ. The CDR3 totals 14 residues.

This clonotype counts as medium-sized by frequency. The CDR3 sequence is CASSSWALREKLFF. V gene TRBV13 combines with J gene TRBJ1-4. Per the germline V gene, CDR1 is PRHDT and CDR2 is FYEKMQ (reference sequence). The CDR3 loop spans 14 amino acids.

By frequency, this clonotype is medium-sized (0.01 to 0.1%). The CDR3 is CASSQGEASGGLNTGELFF. The chain employs TRBV4-2 and TRBJ2-2; TCRdb reports TRBD2, a call that lacks DNA to check it against. CDR1 is LGHNA and CDR2 is YNFKEQ in the germline V gene. The CDR3 has 19 residues.

The chain links TRBV6-2 or TRBV6-3 to TRBJ1-5; TCRdb's D gene call, TRBD1, goes unchecked for lack of DNA. The CDR3 length is 21 residues. Germline loops: CDR1 MNHEY, CDR2 SVGEGT. CDR3 in amino acids: CASSFTPGIRDRRYSNQPQHF.

This clonotype is deemed medium-sized by its frequency. This sequence joins TRBV6-5 and TRBJ1-6; TCRdb's D call of TRBD1 is untestable without DNA. From germline, CDR1 is MNHEY and CDR2 SVGAGI. The length of the CDR3 is 16 residues. This chain's CDR3 is CASSNSGTGIHAPLHF.

The gene calls are TRBV27 and TRBJ2-5; the TCRdb D gene call, TRBD1, has no DNA to confirm it. CDR3 length: 12 residues. Germline loops: CDR1 MNHEY, CDR2 SMNVEV (reference sequence). This CDR3 reads CASSGGSETQYF.

V is TRBV5-1 and J is TRBJ1-5; TCRdb picks TRBD1, but there is no DNA to check that call. CDR1 is SGHRS and CDR2 is YFSETQ in the germline V gene. The CDR3 sequence is 16 residues long. The CDR3 here is CASSPGNLWGNQPQHF.

This chain links TRBV6-5 with TRBJ2-7; TCRdb reports TRBD2, a call that lacks DNA to check it against. Per the germline V gene, CDR1 is MNHEY and CDR2 is SVGAGI. The CDR3 is 15 residues long. The CDR3 region is CASGGLAGGQYEQYF.

This sequence joins TRBV19 and TRBJ2-3; TCRdb's D gene call, TRBD2, goes unchecked for lack of DNA. In germline, CDR1 is LNHDA, CDR2 SQIVND (reference sequence). CDR3 size: 17 residues. CDR3 loop: CASSIDPSGGAVDTQYF.

This chain links TRBV9 with TRBJ2-3; TCRdb lists TRBD2, though no DNA is available to test this call. The V gene's germline CDR1 is SGDLS and CDR2 YYNGEE. This CDR3 is 16 amino acids long. CDR3 loop: CASTKLAGGPTDTQYF.

The V and J genes are TRBV19 and TRBJ1-2. In germline, CDR1 is LNHDA, CDR2 SQIVND (reference sequence). The CDR3 covers 17 residues. This chain's CDR3 is CASSIIQGYSLSDGYTF.

The rearrangement links TRBV11-2 to TRBJ1-2; TCRdb's D call of TRBD1 is untestable without DNA. CDR3 length: 13 residues. The germline V gene encodes CDR1 SGHAT and CDR2 FQNNGV. CDR3 sequence reads: CASSSTGGSGYTF.

By frequency, this clonotype registers medium-sized. This chain connects TRBV5-4 to TRBJ2-2; the D gene TCRdb calls, TRBD2, cannot be checked with no DNA. The CDR3 is 16 amino acids. Germline-derived CDR1 and CDR2 are SGHNT and YYREEE (reference sequence). The CDR3: CASSLALAGNTGELFF.

The J gene is TRBJ2-5, the V gene TRBV5-6; TCRdb's D call of TRBD1 is untestable without DNA. The CDR3 loop spans 16 amino acids. Germline V gene sequence: CDR1 SGHDT, CDR2 YYEEEE. Here the CDR3 reads CASSLYRQGALETQYF.

Judged by frequency, this clonotype is medium-sized. This chain connects TRBV18 to TRBJ1-1; the D call of TRBD1 rests on TCRdb alone, since no DNA is present to check it. This CDR3 contains 14 residues. Germline CDR1 KGHSH, CDR2 LQKENI. CDR3 loop: CASSPDRMNTEAFF.

The genes are TRBV6-4 and TRBJ2-3; the TCRdb D gene call, TRBD1, has no DNA to confirm it. The CDR3 covers 14 residues. From germline, CDR1 is MRHNA and CDR2 SNTAGT. CDR3 region: CASSSSGGRDTQYF.

The J gene is TRBJ2-3, the V gene TRBV28; the D call of TRBD1 rests on TCRdb alone, since no DNA is present to check it. CDR3 length: 15 residues. Germline-derived CDR1 and CDR2 are MDHEN and SYDVKM. This chain's CDR3 is CASSLSAGGTDTQYF.

The chain couples TRBV10-3 to TRBJ2-1. Per germline, CDR1 ENHRY and CDR2 SYGVKD. The CDR3 has 15 residues. The CDR3 region is CAISELGGSYNEQFF.

This clonotype is classed as medium-sized by frequency. The J gene is TRBJ2-7, the V gene TRBV11-1; lacking DNA, the TRBD1 call made by TCRdb goes unchecked. The CDR3 spans 12 residues. Germline-derived CDR1 and CDR2 are SGHAT and FQDESV (reference sequence). The CDR3 protein is CASSFGTAEQYF.

V is TRBV12-1 and J is TRBJ2-4; TCRdb returns TRBD1, unconfirmable since there is no DNA. TRBV12-1 is labeled a pseudogene. This CDR3 comprises 16 residues. This chain's CDR3 is CASSPGGTKAKNIQYF.

V gene TRBV10-3 combines with J gene TRBJ2-7; no DNA is available, so the TRBD2 call from TCRdb remains unchecked. Per the germline V gene, CDR1 is ENHRY and CDR2 is SYGVKD. The CDR3 is 15 amino acids. CDR3 loop: CAIRETSGGHYEQYF.

This chain joins TRBV19 and TRBJ1-5. Germline-derived CDR1 and CDR2 are LNHDA and SQIVND (reference sequence). The CDR3 sequence is 20 residues long. The CDR3 loop is CASTVSVNRGLISNNQPQHF.

This sequence joins TRBV20-1 and TRBJ2-1; with no DNA, the TCRdb D assignment of TRBD2 cannot be verified. CDR3 length equals 15 residues. Germline V lookup: CDR1 DFQATT, CDR2 SNEGSKA (reference sequence). The CDR3 region is CSAPKRGGFYNEQFF.

This clonotype is called medium-sized (0.01 to 0.1%) based on its frequency. The gene calls are TRBV18 and TRBJ2-3; the TCRdb D gene call, TRBD1, has no DNA to confirm it. Germline V gives CDR1 KGHSH, CDR2 LQKENI. This CDR3 has 15 amino acids. This chain's CDR3 is CASSPRQVSTDTQYF.